Listed below are T cell receptor beta chains from one sample, sequenced in a study of blood T cell repertoires in COVID-19. Sequenced by immunoSEQ multiplex PCR; TCRdb stores in-frame clones only, minus some. The sample holds 150,000 or so clones, 92% seen once. Sequenced sample: peripheral blood. These receptor sequences come from a man aged 30 to 45 with COVID-19, enrolled during active disease. Both conserved end residues are part of each CDR3. D genes are given only for firm matches. For some rows the clone size is stated as once, few or many, or as a class when expanded; others skip it.

j_call: TRBJ2-7; d_call: -; v_call: TRBV24-1; clone_size: -; cdr3_nt: TGTGCCACCAGCGGGTCCTCCTACGAGCAGTACTTC; cdr3_aa: CATSGSSYEQYF
j_call: TRBJ1-2; d_call: TRBD1; v_call: TRBV7-2; clone_size: -; cdr3_nt: TGTGCCAGCAGCTTAGATGGGACAGGGAATGGCTACACCTTC; cdr3_aa: CASSLDGTGNGYTF
j_call: TRBJ2-7; d_call: TRBD2; v_call: TRBV18; clone_size: -; cdr3_nt: TGTGCCAGCTTCCCTGGACTAGCGGGTCCCTACGAGCAGTACTTC; cdr3_aa: CASFPGLAGPYEQYF
j_call: TRBJ1-2; d_call: -; v_call: TRBV6-5; clone_size: -; cdr3_nt: TGTGCCAGCAAAGCCTTTAACTATGGCTACACCTTC; cdr3_aa: CASKAFNYGYTF
j_call: TRBJ1-1; d_call: -; v_call: TRBV5-1; clone_size: -; cdr3_nt: TGCGCCAGCAGCTTGGTTGTCCTCTCGAACACTGAAGCTTTCTTT; cdr3_aa: CASSLVVLSNTEAFF
j_call: TRBJ2-2; d_call: -; v_call: TRBV7-9; clone_size: -; cdr3_nt: TGTGCCAGCAGCCTACAGCAGAACACCGGGGAGCTGTTTTTT; cdr3_aa: CASSLQQNTGELFF
j_call: TRBJ2-7; d_call: TRBD2; v_call: TRBV5-1; clone_size: -; cdr3_nt: TGCGCCAGCAGCTTCCTAGCGGGGGTGTCCTACGAGCAGTACTTC; cdr3_aa: CASSFLAGVSYEQYF
j_call: TRBJ2-7; d_call: -; v_call: TRBV18; clone_size: -; cdr3_nt: TGTGCCAGCTCACCACCAAACAGTGACTACGAGCAGTACTTC; cdr3_aa: CASSPPNSDYEQYF
j_call: TRBJ1-5; d_call: -; v_call: TRBV19; clone_size: -; cdr3_nt: TGTGCCAGTAGTATAAAGGGAGGTCAGCCCCAGCATTTT; cdr3_aa: CASSIKGGQPQHF
j_call: TRBJ2-3; d_call: -; v_call: TRBV21-1; clone_size: -; cdr3_nt: TGTGCCAGCACCCCAGGGGAAGGCACAGATACGCAGTATTTT; cdr3_aa: CASTPGEGTDTQYF
j_call: TRBJ1-5; d_call: -; v_call: TRBV6-6; clone_size: -; cdr3_nt: TGTGCCAGCAGTAAGATTCAGGGTAGCAATCAGCCCCAGCATTTT; cdr3_aa: CASSKIQGSNQPQHF
j_call: TRBJ2-7; d_call: -; v_call: TRBV13; clone_size: -; cdr3_nt: TGTGCCAGCATCTCCTCCGGGTCCTACGAGCAGTACTTC; cdr3_aa: CASISSGSYEQYF
j_call: TRBJ2-7; d_call: -; v_call: TRBV6-2/TRBV6-3; clone_size: -; cdr3_nt: TGTGCCAGCAGTTACTTTTTTAGCTCCTACGAGCAGTACTTC; cdr3_aa: CASSYFFSSYEQYF
j_call: TRBJ1-2; d_call: TRBD1; v_call: TRBV18; clone_size: -; cdr3_nt: TGTGCCAGCTCAAAGGGACAGCTCTATGGCTACACCTTC; cdr3_aa: CASSKGQLYGYTF
j_call: TRBJ2-3; d_call: TRBD1; v_call: TRBV6-5; clone_size: -; cdr3_nt: TGTGCCAGCAAGCGTGGACAGGGTATGGGGGATACGCAGTATTTT; cdr3_aa: CASKRGQGMGDTQYF
j_call: TRBJ1-1; d_call: -; v_call: TRBV9; clone_size: -; cdr3_nt: TGTGCCAGCAGCCAAACACCGGGGGTCACTGAAGCTTTCTTT; cdr3_aa: CASSQTPGVTEAFF
j_call: TRBJ2-3; d_call: TRBD2; v_call: TRBV7-2; clone_size: -; cdr3_nt: TGTGCCAGCAGCCGCACCGGGGGGAACGCAGATACGCAGTATTTT; cdr3_aa: CASSRTGGNADTQYF
j_call: TRBJ1-5; d_call: TRBD1; v_call: TRBV18; clone_size: -; cdr3_nt: TGTGCCAGCTCACCTTGGGGACAGGGGGCGATTCAGCCCCAGCATTTT; cdr3_aa: CASSPWGQGAIQPQHF
j_call: TRBJ2-1; d_call: TRBD2; v_call: TRBV5-1; clone_size: -; cdr3_nt: TGCGCCAGCCGACTACTAGCGGGAGCTACCTACAATGAGCAGTTCTTC; cdr3_aa: CASRLLAGATYNEQFF
j_call: TRBJ2-7; d_call: TRBD1; v_call: TRBV9; clone_size: -; cdr3_nt: TGTGCCAGCAGCGCAGATCGGACAGGGACGGAAGAGCAGTACTTC; cdr3_aa: CASSADRTGTEEQYF
j_call: TRBJ2-1; d_call: TRBD2; v_call: TRBV7-9; clone_size: -; cdr3_nt: TGTGCCAGCAGCCCCCATGGGAGCGGGAGGTCCTACAATGAGCAGTTCTTC; cdr3_aa: CASSPHGSGRSYNEQFF
j_call: TRBJ1-1; d_call: -; v_call: TRBV7-8; clone_size: -; cdr3_nt: TGTGCCAGCAGCTTATTGGGGAGGACTGAAGCTTTCTTT; cdr3_aa: CASSLLGRTEAFF
j_call: TRBJ2-1; d_call: TRBD2; v_call: TRBV4-2; clone_size: few; cdr3_nt: TGTGCCAGCAGCCAGGCGGGGGTAAGGGATGAGCAGTTCTTC; cdr3_aa: CASSQAGVRDEQFF
j_call: TRBJ1-4; d_call: -; v_call: TRBV5-1; clone_size: -; cdr3_nt: TGCGCCAGCAGCTTGGGCAGGGGAGTTGAAAAACTGTTTTTT; cdr3_aa: CASSLGRGVEKLFF
j_call: TRBJ2-3; d_call: -; v_call: TRBV6-2/TRBV6-3; clone_size: -; cdr3_nt: TGTGCCAGCAGTTACTACACTACGGTCGGCGATACGCAGTATTTT; cdr3_aa: CASSYYTTVGDTQYF
j_call: TRBJ1-2; d_call: -; v_call: TRBV27; clone_size: -; cdr3_nt: TGTGCCAGCAGCCCCTTGGAGGGGCGTCGGGGCTATGGCTACACCTTC; cdr3_aa: CASSPLEGRRGYGYTF
j_call: TRBJ1-2; d_call: TRBD1; v_call: TRBV28; clone_size: -; cdr3_nt: TGTGCCAGCAGTCTGGAGGGGGCTCGGGGCTACACCTTC; cdr3_aa: CASSLEGARGYTF
j_call: TRBJ2-1; d_call: TRBD2; v_call: TRBV24-1; clone_size: -; cdr3_nt: TGTGCCACCAGTGATTTTGAAGGGGCTAGCGGGGCCAAATTGAGGTACAATGAGCAGTTCTTC; cdr3_aa: CATSDFEGASGAKLRYNEQFF
j_call: TRBJ2-5; d_call: TRBD2; v_call: TRBV5-1; clone_size: -; cdr3_nt: TGCGCCAGCAGACCTGGGACGGGAGGGGAGACCCAGTACTTC; cdr3_aa: CASRPGTGGETQYF
j_call: TRBJ2-1; d_call: -; v_call: TRBV6-5; clone_size: -; cdr3_nt: TGTGCCAGCAGTTACACAGGGTACAATGAGCAGTTCTTC; cdr3_aa: CASSYTGYNEQFF
j_call: TRBJ2-7; d_call: TRBD1; v_call: TRBV7-2; clone_size: -; cdr3_nt: TGTGCCAGCAGCTTAGGCAGGGGGTATTCCTACGAGCAGTACTTC; cdr3_aa: CASSLGRGYSYEQYF
j_call: TRBJ1-2; d_call: TRBD1; v_call: TRBV12-3/TRBV12-4; clone_size: once; cdr3_nt: TGTGCCAGCACCTTACAGGGGGCCGGCTACACCTTC; cdr3_aa: CASTLQGAGYTF
j_call: TRBJ1-2; d_call: -; v_call: TRBV4-3; clone_size: once; cdr3_nt: TGCGCCAGCAGCCACTACTCGAATGGCTACACCTTC; cdr3_aa: CASSHYSNGYTF
j_call: TRBJ1-2; d_call: TRBD1; v_call: TRBV19; clone_size: -; cdr3_nt: TGTGCCAGTAGTTTCCGGACAGGCTATGGCTACACCTTC; cdr3_aa: CASSFRTGYGYTF